The rows below give T cell receptor beta chains drawn from one sample of a study of T-cell reconstitution after alpha-beta-depleted transplantation in children. TCRdb reprocessed the PCR reads with MiXCR, giving one entry per CDR3 protein. The table lists 700,000 to 950,000 distinct CDR3 sequences, roughly 15% of them singletons. The sample consisted of PBMCs, mostly from graft donor cells, taken 360 days after TCRalphabeta/CD19-depleted stem cell transplant. These receptors came from a male patient younger than 18 who had a stem cell transplant for acute lymphoblastic leukemia, so the T cells may come from the graft donor. Both conserved end residues are part of each CDR3. Fields, in order: J gene, V gene, clone size, D gene, CDR3 protein, CDR3 DNA. A D gene is named only where the DNA matches it firmly. Clone sizes are given selectively: once, few, many, or a class where the clone is expanded.

TRBJ2-5 TRBV3-1 NA TRBD2 CASSQGFLADQETQYF TGTGCCAGCAGCCAAGGGTTCCTAGCGGACCAAGAGACCCAGTACTTC
TRBJ2-5 TRBV20-1 once TRBD2 CSAPLAGIRETQYF TGCAGTGCCCCCCTAGCGGGGATTCGAGAGACCCAGTACTTC
TRBJ2-1 TRBV5-6 many NA CASSLPGTYYNEQFF TGTGCCAGCAGCCTCCCCGGGACTTATTACAATGAGCAGTTCTTC
TRBJ1-5 TRBV5-6 NA TRBD1 CASSIGQGFDQPQHF TGTGCCAGCAGCATAGGACAGGGGTTTGATCAGCCCCAGCATTTT
TRBJ1-1 TRBV30 NA NA CGLRGLGKTEAFF TGTGGCCTCAGGGGTCTCGGAAAAACTGAAGCTTTCTTT
TRBJ2-2 TRBV5-1 NA NA CASSFGQGKVTGELFF TGCGCCAGCAGCTTTGGTCAGGGGAAGGTCACCGGGGAGCTGTTTTTT
TRBJ1-1 TRBV10-3 few NA CAISVGTSYTEAFF TGTGCCATCAGTGTTGGGACATCCTACACTGAAGCTTTCTTT
TRBJ1-4 TRBV5-6 many NA CASSFGLLTEKLFF TGTGCCAGCAGCTTCGGTCTACTGACTGAAAAACTGTTTTTT
TRBJ2-1 TRBV19 NA TRBD2 CASVLAGGPSYNEQFF TGTGCCAGTGTACTAGCGGGAGGACCCTCCTACAATGAGCAGTTCTTC
TRBJ1-2 TRBV7-8 few NA CASSLEGLSDGYTF TGTGCCAGCAGCTTAGAAGGACTTTCCGATGGCTACACCTTC
TRBJ2-1 TRBV6-2/TRBV6-3 many NA CASREVYEQFF TGTGCCAGCAGGGAGGTTTATGAGCAGTTCTTC
TRBJ2-5 TRBV5-1 NA TRBD2 CASSPPGLAGSETQYF TGCGCCAGCAGCCCTCCGGGACTAGCGGGATCAGAGACCCAGTACTTC
TRBJ2-7 TRBV20-1 NA TRBD2 CSAKGRASGSFYEQYF TGCAGTGCAAAGGGGAGAGCTAGCGGGAGTTTCTACGAGCAGTACTTC
TRBJ2-1 TRBV2 few NA CASTPGWITLNEQFF TGTGCCAGCACTCCAGGTTGGATAACCCTCAATGAGCAGTTCTTC
TRBJ2-1 TRBV7-9 few NA CASSLVPPDGNEQFF TGTGCCAGCAGCTTAGTCCCCCCCGACGGCAATGAGCAGTTCTTC
TRBJ2-2 TRBV20-1 NA NA CSARDPGSNTGELFF TGCAGTGCTAGAGATCCTGGATCCAACACCGGGGAGCTGTTTTTT
TRBJ2-1 TRBV5-1 NA TRBD2 CASSGLAGSNEQFF TGCGCCAGCTCGGGACTAGCGGGAAGCAATGAGCAGTTCTTC
TRBJ2-7 TRBV2 few TRBD2 CATYLGAGYEQYF TGTGCCACCTACCTAGGAGCGGGGTACGAGCAGTACTTC
TRBJ2-5 TRBV7-2 NA NA CASSFSWKETQYF TGTGCCAGCAGCTTTTCCTGGAAAGAGACCCAGTACTTC
TRBJ2-3 TRBV7-6 NA NA CASSAPRTDFTDTQYF TGTGCCAGCAGCGCCCCCCGGACAGATTTCACAGATACGCAGTATTTT
TRBJ2-7 TRBV25-1 NA NA CASSDSLEQYF TGTGCCAGCAGTGATTCCCTGGAGCAGTACTTC
TRBJ1-2 TRBV19 many NA CASSIQGNYGYTF TGTGCCAGTAGCATACAGGGAAACTATGGCTACACCTTC
TRBJ2-5 TRBV7-9 NA TRBD2 CASSPRKRGVREREYYF TGTGCCAGCAGCCCTCGAAAAAGGGGGGTAAGGGAGCGGGAGTATTACTTC
TRBJ2-2 TRBV9 NA NA CASSVVSGFTGELFF TGTGCCAGCAGCGTAGTTTCAGGTTTCACCGGGGAGCTGTTTTTT
TRBJ2-3 TRBV9 NA NA CASGGGLLRTDTQYF TGTGCCAGCGGCGGGGGCTTACTCCGCACAGATACGCAGTATTTT
TRBJ1-6 TRBV5-1 NA NA CASSLILGNSPLHF TGCGCCAGCAGCTTGATACTGGGGAATTCACCCCTCCACTTT
TRBJ2-3 TRBV5-1 NA TRBD2 CASSYPPGLADRDTQYF TGCGCCAGCAGCTACCCCCCGGGACTAGCGGACAGAGATACGCAGTATTTT
TRBJ1-1 TRBV12-3/TRBV12-4 few NA CATSFMGNTEAFF TGTGCCACCAGCTTTATGGGGAACACTGAAGCTTTCTTT
TRBJ2-7 TRBV12-5 many TRBD2 CASLAGSSYEQYF TGTGCTAGTTTAGCGGGGAGCTCCTACGAGCAGTACTTC
TRBJ2-7 TRBV4-1 NA TRBD2 CASSQGRPGTSGGLREQYF TGCGCCAGCAGCCAAGGGAGACCCGGGACTAGCGGGGGCCTTCGAGAGCAGTACTTC
TRBJ1-5 TRBV18 NA TRBD1 CASSQLRTGISNQPQHF TGTGCCAGCTCACAGCTACGGACAGGGATTAGCAATCAGCCCCAGCATTTT
TRBJ2-7 TRBV28 few NA CASSLSEWGRGPGPYEQYF TGTGCCAGCAGTTTATCCGAGTGGGGTCGGGGACCCGGACCCTACGAGCAGTACTTC
TRBJ2-2 TRBV20-1 NA TRBD1 CSATLGTGGTGELFF TGCAGTGCTACCCTAGGGACAGGGGGCACCGGGGAGCTGTTTTTT
TRBJ2-7 TRBV20-1 few NA CSARIPEAEQYF TGCAGTGCTAGAATACCAGAGGCCGAGCAGTACTTC
TRBJ2-5 TRBV24-1 NA NA CATSDSGSLGGETQYF TGTGCCACCAGTGATTCCGGAAGCCTAGGAGGGGAGACCCAGTACTTC